The 17 T cell receptor beta chains below were found in one sample sequenced in a study of T cell changes during pregnancy in multiple sclerosis. Measured with immunoSEQ multiplex PCR; TCRdb has only the in-frame clones, and not every one. The data show 45,000 to 55,000 clones, 85% to 95% seen once. Material: CD4+ T cells from peripheral blood mononuclear cells, obtained after pregnancy. The receptors were gathered from a female donor in good health, enrolled as a control in a pregnancy study.

The J gene is TRBJ2-1, the V gene TRBV28; 8 bases fit TRBD2. Looked up from germline, CDR1 is MDHEN and CDR2 is SYDVKM. There are 13 residues in the CDR3. V gave up 11 bases and J gave up 1 base; unmatched junction bases: 4. CDR3 sequence (DNA): TGTGCCCTGAGCGGGAGTTCCTACAATGAGCAGTTCTTC. Translated, it gives CALSGSSYNEQFF.

The DNA for the CDR3 is TGTGCCAGCACACGGGGGGGAGACACAGATACGCAGTATTTT. It encodes CASTRGGDTDTQYF. This chain links TRBV5-8 with TRBJ2-3, with 8 nucleotides matching TRBD2. This CDR3 comprises 14 residues. CDR1 SGHTS and CDR2 YDEGEE come from the germline V gene. V dropped 6 bases and J dropped 2; count of bases not matched to a gene: 5.

The V and J genes are TRBV19 and TRBJ1-2; 9 bases agree with TRBD1. This CDR3 spans 15 amino acids. With 7 bases clipped from V and 4 bases from J, the junction kept 10 bases outside the gene matches. The germline V gene encodes CDR1 LNHDA and CDR2 SQIVND (reference sequence). CDR3 coding DNA: TGTGCCAGTACCCTTACAGGGGGCCGGGGCTATGGCTACACCTTC. Translating gives CASTLTGGRGYGYTF.

This chain joins TRBV7-8 and TRBJ2-2; TRBD2 matches 14 bases. The V gene end was trimmed by 1 base and the J gene end by 5 bases; junction bases not matched to a gene: 15. The CDR3 runs 21 residues. Per germline, CDR1 SGHVS and CDR2 FQNEAQ. The CDR3 is CASSLEASRGGLAGVTGELFF. The CDR3 DNA sequence: TGTGCCAGCAGCTTAGAGGCTTCTCGCGGGGGACTAGCGGGAGTTACCGGGGAGCTGTTTTTT.

This rearrangement joins TRBV7-6 to TRBJ1-1; D ambiguous. CDR3 length equals 14 residues. The V gene lost 0 bases and the J gene lost 5 bases, with 10 bases spanning the gap. Germline V gene lookup returns CDR1 SGHVS and CDR2 FNYEAQ. The CDR3 coding sequence is TGTGCCAGCAGCTTAGCGGTAGGCGGTACTGAAGCTTTCTTT. It codes for CASSLAVGGTEAFF.

Written as DNA, the CDR3 is TGTGCCAGCAGCTTAGTTGGGGGCAAGGCAGATACGCAGTATTTT. This encodes CASSLVGGKADTQYF. The rearrangement joins TRBV7-9 to TRBJ2-3, with D perhaps TRBD1 (6 bases). The V gene lost 1 base and the J gene lost 4 bases, with 12 bases spanning the gap. Per the germline V gene, CDR1 is SEHNR and CDR2 is FQNEAQ (reference sequence). The CDR3 contains 15 residues.

V and J are TRBV7-8 and TRBJ1-1, with D hard to call. Germline-derived CDR1 and CDR2 are SGHVS and FQNEAQ. Trimming stripped 1 base from V and 1 base from J, with 4 bases between. The CDR3 runs to 13 residues. The CDR3 spells CASSLVQNTEAFF. DNA for the CDR3: TGTGCCAGCAGCTTAGTACAGAACACTGAAGCTTTCTTT.

This rearrangement joins TRBV28 to TRBJ2-7; D is perhaps TRBD2 (6 bases). CDR1 and CDR2 from the germline V gene are MDHEN and SYDVKM. Trimming took 3 bases from V and 3 from J, leaving 15 bases between them. The CDR3 has 15 residues. The CDR3: CASSFAGLGGYEQYF. The DNA of the CDR3 is TGTGCCAGCAGTTTCGCCGGGCTCGGGGGCTACGAGCAGTACTTC.

The chain has TRBV2 and TRBJ2-1, with 9 bases identical to TRBD1. The CDR3 extends over 17 amino acids. V gave up 3 bases and J gave up 3 bases; unmatched junction bases: 9. The germline gives CDR1 SNHLY, CDR2 FYNNEI. DNA of the CDR3: TGTGCCAGCAGTGATTTCATGGGACAGGGAAACTACAATGAGCAGTTCTTC. Protein: CASSDFMGQGNYNEQFF. The full variable domain, completed using reference TRBV2 and TRBJ2-1, is EPEVTQTPSHQVTQMGQEVILRCVPISNHLYFYWYRQILGQKVEFLVSFYNNEISEKSEIFDDQFSVERPDGSNFTLKIRSTKLEDSAMYFCASSDFMGQGNYNEQFFGPGTRLTVL.

The rearrangement links TRBV28 to TRBJ1-2; possibly TRBD1 for D (6 bases). Germline V CDR1 and CDR2: MDHEN, SYDVKM. V lost 5 bases, J lost 2 bases, and 15 bases lay in between. This CDR3 has 15 amino acids. The CDR3 sequence: CASSAEGGLNYGYTF. The DNA for the CDR3 is TGTGCCAGCAGTGCGGAGGGGGGGCTGAACTATGGCTACACCTTC.

The chain uses TRBV18 and TRBJ1-3; D may be TRBD1 (6 bases). Germline lookup yields CDR1 KGHSH and CDR2 LQKENI. This CDR3 region has 14 residues. V dropped 3 bases and J dropped 1 base, with 7 bases sitting between them. CDR3 coding DNA: TGTGCCAGCTCACCTGGACAGTCTGGAAACACCATATATTTT. Its protein product is CASSPGQSGNTIYF.

In DNA, the CDR3 is TGCGCCAGCAGCTTTAACAGGAACACTGAAGCTTTCTTT. This sequence encodes CASSFNRNTEAFF. The rearrangement links TRBV5-1 to TRBJ1-1; D unresolved. In germline, CDR1 is SGHRS, CDR2 YFSETQ. The V end was cut by 2 bases, the J end by 1 base, with 6 bases between. This CDR3 region has 13 residues.

The chain is built from TRBV6-5 and TRBJ2-1, with D perhaps TRBD2 (6 bases). Trimming cost V 5 bases and J 9 bases, with 14 bases left between them. The CDR3 is 13 amino acids. The V gene's germline CDR1 is MNHEY and CDR2 SVGAGI. DNA of the CDR3: TGTGCCAGCAGTCTAGGGCTTAGCGGTGAGCAGTTCTTC. This translates into CASSLGLSGEQFF.

V usage is TRBV19 and J usage is TRBJ1-2; the D gene is possibly TRBD1 (6 bases). The CDR3 has 15 residues. Trimming left V 3 bases short and J 4 bases short, with 15 bases between. The germline V gene encodes CDR1 LNHDA and CDR2 SQIVND (reference sequence). CDR3 loop: CASSISGAAGYGYTF. The CDR3 DNA reads as TGTGCCAGTAGTATTTCAGGGGCGGCCGGCTATGGCTACACCTTC.

Only one count was recorded for this clone. The chain is built from TRBV30 and TRBJ2-3; D might be TRBD1 (5 bases). Germline V lookup: CDR1 GTSNPN, CDR2 SVGIG (reference sequence). The V and J ends lost 4 bases and 0 bases respectively, with 8 bases between them. The CDR3 sequence is 13 residues long. CDR3 residues: CAWKGVSTDTQYF. CDR3 bases: TGTGCCTGGAAAGGGGTGAGCACAGATACGCAGTATTTT.

The table lists this clone with a count of one. The chain combines TRBV7-2 with TRBJ1-5, with a possible D match to TRBD1 (5 bases). Germline V gene sequence: CDR1 SGHTA, CDR2 FQGNSA. V was trimmed by 1 base and J by 5 bases, leaving 12 bases between them. The CDR3 spans 15 residues. The CDR3: CASSLGQGAYQPQHF. For the CDR3, the DNA is TGTGCCAGCAGCTTAGGTCAGGGCGCTTATCAGCCCCAGCATTTT.

The CDR3 spells CASIRGGSLNEQFF. CDR3 nucleotide sequence: TGTGCCAGCATCCGTGGCGGGAGTTTGAATGAGCAGTTCTTC. The genes are TRBV28 and TRBJ2-1, with TRBD2 matching over 7 bases. V trimming: 7 bases; J trimming: 7 bases; junction bases outside the gene matches: 10. This CDR3 has 14 amino acids. Looked up from germline, CDR1 is MDHEN and CDR2 is SYDVKM.